A selection of T cell receptor beta chains follows, all from one sample in a study of OX40 agonist ivuxolimab in advanced cancers. Sequencing used immunoSEQ multiplex PCR; TCRdb keeps in-frame clones, though not all of them. Of about 80,000 clones in the sample, roughly 86% were seen once. The starting material was CD4+ or CD8+ T cells sorted from blood, obtained in a trial of the OX40 agonist ivuxolimab. The receptors come from an adult with an advanced solid tumor such as melanoma, head and neck, liver or kidney cancer. Both conserved end residues are part of each CDR3. D genes are given only for firm matches. Some rows mark clone size as missing; the rest say once, few, many or name a class of expanded clone.

V gene: TRBV13; clone size: -; J gene: TRBJ2-5; D gene: TRBD2; CDR3 DNA: TGTGCCAGCAGCCGCGGGGGAGGGGAAGAGACCCAGTACTTC; CDR3 protein: CASSRGGGEETQYF
V gene: TRBV5-1; clone size: -; J gene: TRBJ2-3; D gene: -; CDR3 DNA: TGCGCCAGCAGACTAACGGGAGTAACAGATACGCAGTATTTT; CDR3 protein: CASRLTGVTDTQYF
V gene: TRBV10-2; clone size: -; J gene: TRBJ1-5; D gene: -; CDR3 DNA: TGTGCCAGCAGTGTGGAGACATGGGATCAGCCCCAGCATTTT; CDR3 protein: CASSVETWDQPQHF
V gene: TRBV19; clone size: once; J gene: TRBJ2-1; D gene: TRBD2; CDR3 DNA: TGTGCCAGTAGTTGGGATCTAGCGGTCAATGAGCAGTTCTTC; CDR3 protein: CASSWDLAVNEQFF
V gene: TRBV11-3; clone size: -; J gene: TRBJ2-2; D gene: TRBD2; CDR3 DNA: TGTGCCAGCAGCCCCCATTTAGCGGGGGGTAGCACCGGGGAGCTGTTTTTT; CDR3 protein: CASSPHLAGGSTGELFF
V gene: TRBV18; clone size: -; J gene: TRBJ1-1; D gene: -; CDR3 DNA: TGTGCCAGCTCACCGCGAGGGGACTGGGTGAAGAACACTGAAGCTTTCTTT; CDR3 protein: CASSPRGDWVKNTEAFF
V gene: TRBV18; clone size: -; J gene: TRBJ1-5; D gene: TRBD1; CDR3 DNA: TGTGCCAGCTCACCCGACCAGGGGGACCAGCCCCAGCATTTT; CDR3 protein: CASSPDQGDQPQHF
V gene: TRBV7-8; clone size: -; J gene: TRBJ1-5; D gene: -; CDR3 DNA: TGTGCCAGCAGCTTAGCCCGAGGCCCAGGGGGCAATCAGCCCCAGCATTTT; CDR3 protein: CASSLARGPGGNQPQHF
V gene: TRBV5-5; clone size: -; J gene: TRBJ2-2; D gene: TRBD1; CDR3 DNA: TGTGCCAGCAGCTTGGGACAGGGGGCCCTCAGGAACACCGGGGAGCTGTTTTTT; CDR3 protein: CASSLGQGALRNTGELFF
V gene: TRBV5-1; clone size: -; J gene: TRBJ2-7; D gene: -; CDR3 DNA: TGCGCCAGCAGCTTAGGGCAGTGGGGAGACGAGCAGTACTTC; CDR3 protein: CASSLGQWGDEQYF
V gene: TRBV4-1; clone size: few; J gene: TRBJ2-1; D gene: TRBD2; CDR3 DNA: TGCGCCAGCAGCCAACCCAGCGGGAGCTCCTACAATGAGCAGTTCTTC; CDR3 protein: CASSQPSGSSYNEQFF